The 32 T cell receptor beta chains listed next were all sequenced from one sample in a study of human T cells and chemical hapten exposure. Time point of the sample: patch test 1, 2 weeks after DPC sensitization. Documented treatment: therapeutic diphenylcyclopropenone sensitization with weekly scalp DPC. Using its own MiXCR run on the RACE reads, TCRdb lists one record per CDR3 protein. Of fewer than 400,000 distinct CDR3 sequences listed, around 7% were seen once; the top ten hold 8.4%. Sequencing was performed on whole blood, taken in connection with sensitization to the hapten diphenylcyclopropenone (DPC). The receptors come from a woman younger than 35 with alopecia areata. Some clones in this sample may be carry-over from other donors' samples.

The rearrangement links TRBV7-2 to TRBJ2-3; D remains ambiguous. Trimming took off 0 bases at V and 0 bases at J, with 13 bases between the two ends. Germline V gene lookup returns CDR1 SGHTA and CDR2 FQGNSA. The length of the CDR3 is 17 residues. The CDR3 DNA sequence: TGTGCCAGCAGCTTAGCGTTGGGATTGGGGAGCACAGATACGCAGTATTTT. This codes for CASSLALGLGSTDTQYF.

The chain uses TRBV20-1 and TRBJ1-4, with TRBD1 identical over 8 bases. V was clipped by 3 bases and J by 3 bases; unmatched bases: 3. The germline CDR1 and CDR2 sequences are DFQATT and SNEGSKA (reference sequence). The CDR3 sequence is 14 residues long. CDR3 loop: CSASQGAANEKLFF. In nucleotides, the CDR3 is TGCAGTGCTAGCCAGGGGGCGGCTAATGAAAAACTGTTTTTT.

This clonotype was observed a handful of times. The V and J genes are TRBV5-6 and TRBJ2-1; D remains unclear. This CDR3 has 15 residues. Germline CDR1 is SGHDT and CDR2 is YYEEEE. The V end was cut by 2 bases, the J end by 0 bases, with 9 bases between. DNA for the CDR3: TGTGCCAGCAGCTTTTTAATGAGCTCCTACAATGAGCAGTTCTTC. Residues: CASSFLMSSYNEQFF.

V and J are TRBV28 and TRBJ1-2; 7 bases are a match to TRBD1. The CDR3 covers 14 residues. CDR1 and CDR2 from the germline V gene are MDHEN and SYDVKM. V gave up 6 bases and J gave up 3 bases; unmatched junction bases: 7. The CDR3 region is CASRRAGTDYGYTF. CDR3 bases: TGTGCCAGCAGACGAGCCGGGACAGACTATGGCTACACCTTC.

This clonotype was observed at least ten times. CDR3 in DNA: TGTGCCAGCAGTTTCTCCCCGGCAGATGATACGCAGTATTTT. Its translation is CASSFSPADDTQYF. This chain uses TRBV12-3 or TRBV12-4 with TRBJ2-3; D gene unclear. The germline V and J ends were trimmed by 3 bases and 6 bases, with 13 bases remaining between them. This CDR3 is built from 14 residues.

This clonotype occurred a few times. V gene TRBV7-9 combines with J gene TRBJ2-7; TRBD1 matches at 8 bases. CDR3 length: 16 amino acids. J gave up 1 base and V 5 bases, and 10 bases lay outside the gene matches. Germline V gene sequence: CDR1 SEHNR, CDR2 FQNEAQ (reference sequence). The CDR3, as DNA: TGTGCCAGCAGCAATTCTATTCGGACAGGGTCCTACGAGCAGTACTTC. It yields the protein CASSNSIRTGSYEQYF.

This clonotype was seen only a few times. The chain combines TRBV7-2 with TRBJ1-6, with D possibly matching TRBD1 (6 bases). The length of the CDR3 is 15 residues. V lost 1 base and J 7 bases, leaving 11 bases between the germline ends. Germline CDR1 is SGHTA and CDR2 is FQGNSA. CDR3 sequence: CASSLGGQRNSPLHF. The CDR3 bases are TGTGCCAGCAGCTTAGGAGGACAGAGAAATTCACCCCTCCACTTT.

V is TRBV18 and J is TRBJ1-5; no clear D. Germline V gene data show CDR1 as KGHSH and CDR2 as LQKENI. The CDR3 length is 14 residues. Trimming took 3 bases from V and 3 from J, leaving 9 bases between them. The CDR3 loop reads CASSPSGNNQPQHF. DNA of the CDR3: TGTGCCAGCTCACCGTCAGGAAACAATCAGCCCCAGCATTTT.

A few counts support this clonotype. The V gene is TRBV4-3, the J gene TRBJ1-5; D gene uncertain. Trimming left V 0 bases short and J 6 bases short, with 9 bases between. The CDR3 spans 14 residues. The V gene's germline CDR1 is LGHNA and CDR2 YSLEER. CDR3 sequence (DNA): TGCGCCAGCAGCCAAGAGTACGTGGTTCAGCCCCAGCATTTT. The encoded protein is CASSQEYVVQPQHF.

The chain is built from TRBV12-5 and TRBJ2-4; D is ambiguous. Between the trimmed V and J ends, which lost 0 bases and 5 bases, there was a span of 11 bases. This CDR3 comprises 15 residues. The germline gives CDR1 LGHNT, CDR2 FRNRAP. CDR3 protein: CASGLVLGGENIQYF. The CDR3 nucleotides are TGTGCTAGTGGTTTGGTACTTGGTGGCGAAAACATTCAGTACTTC.

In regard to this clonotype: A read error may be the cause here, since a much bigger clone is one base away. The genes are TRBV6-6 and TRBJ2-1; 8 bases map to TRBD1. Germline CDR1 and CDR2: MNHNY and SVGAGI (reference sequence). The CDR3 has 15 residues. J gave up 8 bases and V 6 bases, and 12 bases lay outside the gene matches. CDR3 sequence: CASRYPQDREDEQFF. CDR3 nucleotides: TGTGCCAGCAGATACCCACAGGACAGGGAGGATGAGCAGTTCTTC.

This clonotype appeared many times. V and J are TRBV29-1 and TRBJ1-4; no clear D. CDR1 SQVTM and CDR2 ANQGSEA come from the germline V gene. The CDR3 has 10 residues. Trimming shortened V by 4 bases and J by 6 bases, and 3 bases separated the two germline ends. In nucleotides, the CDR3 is TGCAGCGTTGGGGATGAAAAACTGTTTTTT. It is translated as CSVGDEKLFF.

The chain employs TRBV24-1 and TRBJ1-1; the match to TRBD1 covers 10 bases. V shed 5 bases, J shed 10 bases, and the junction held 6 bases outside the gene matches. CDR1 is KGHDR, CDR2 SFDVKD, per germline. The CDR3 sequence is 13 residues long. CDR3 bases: TGTGCCACCAGTGGAGGACAGGGGGGTAGAGCTTTCTTT. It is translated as CATSGGQGGRAFF.

The CDR3 loop reads CSASPPNSGYGYTF. CDR3 bases: TGCAGTGCTAGCCCACCCAACTCGGGCTATGGCTACACCTTC. The rearrangement joins TRBV20-1 to TRBJ1-2; no clear D. Germline assignment: CDR1 DFQATT and CDR2 SNEGSKA (reference sequence). CDR3 size: 14 residues. Deletions cut 3 bases from V and 4 bases from J, with 15 bases between.

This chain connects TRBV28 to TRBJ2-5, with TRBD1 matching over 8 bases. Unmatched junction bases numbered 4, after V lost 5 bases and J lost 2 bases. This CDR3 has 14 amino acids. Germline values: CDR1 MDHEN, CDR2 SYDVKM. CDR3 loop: CASSIYRGQETQYF. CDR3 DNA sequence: TGTGCCAGCAGTATCTACAGGGGGCAAGAGACCCAGTACTTC.

The CDR3 sequence is CASSPRGGRNTGELFF. Written as DNA, the CDR3 is TGTGCCAGCAGCCCGAGGGGGGGGCGAAACACCGGGGAGCTGTTTTTT. The genes are TRBV5-4 and TRBJ2-2, with D tentatively TRBD2 (7 bases). Germline V lookup: CDR1 SGHNT, CDR2 YYREEE (reference sequence). The CDR3 sequence is 16 residues long. V shed 4 bases and J shed 2 bases, with 15 bases lying between them.

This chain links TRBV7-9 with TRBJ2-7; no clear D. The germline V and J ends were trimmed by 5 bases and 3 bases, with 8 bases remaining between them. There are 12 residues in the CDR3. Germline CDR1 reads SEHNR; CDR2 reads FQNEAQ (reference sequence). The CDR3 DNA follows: TGTGCCAGCAGCCCCACAAACTACGAGCAGTACTTC. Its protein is CASSPTNYEQYF.

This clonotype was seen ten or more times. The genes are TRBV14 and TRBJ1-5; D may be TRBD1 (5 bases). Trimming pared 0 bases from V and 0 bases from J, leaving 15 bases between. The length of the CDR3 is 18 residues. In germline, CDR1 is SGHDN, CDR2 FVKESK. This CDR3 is CASSQDFGADDSNQPQHF. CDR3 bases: TGTGCCAGCAGCCAAGATTTCGGGGCGGATGATAGCAATCAGCCCCAGCATTTT.

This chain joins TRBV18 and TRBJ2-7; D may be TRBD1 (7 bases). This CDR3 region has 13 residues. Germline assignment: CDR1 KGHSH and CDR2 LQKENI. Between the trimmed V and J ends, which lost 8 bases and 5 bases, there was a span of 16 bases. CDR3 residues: CASVQGGRDEQYF. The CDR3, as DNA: TGTGCCAGCGTGCAGGGGGGAAGGGACGAGCAGTACTTC. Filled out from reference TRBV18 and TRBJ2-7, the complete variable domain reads NAGVMQNPRHLVRRRGQEARLRCSPMKGHSHVYWYRQLPEEGLKFMVYLQKENIIDESGMPKERFSAEFPKEGPSILRIQQVVRGDSAAYFCASVQGGRDEQYFGPGTRLTVT.

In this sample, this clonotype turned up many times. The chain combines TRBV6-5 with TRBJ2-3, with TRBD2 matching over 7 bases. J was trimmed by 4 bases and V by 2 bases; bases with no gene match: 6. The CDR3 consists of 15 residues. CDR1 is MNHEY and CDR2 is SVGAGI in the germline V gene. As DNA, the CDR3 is TGTGCCAGCAGTTACGCCCCCACTAGCGCAGATACGCAGTATTTT. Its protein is CASSYAPTSADTQYF.

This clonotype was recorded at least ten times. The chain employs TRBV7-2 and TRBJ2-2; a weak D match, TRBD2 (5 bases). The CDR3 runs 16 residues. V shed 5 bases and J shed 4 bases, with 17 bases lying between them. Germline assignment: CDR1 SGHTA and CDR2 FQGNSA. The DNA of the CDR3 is TGTGCCAGCAGCCCAGAGTCCGGGGTGGTCACCGGGGAGCTGTTTTTT. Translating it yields CASSPESGVVTGELFF.

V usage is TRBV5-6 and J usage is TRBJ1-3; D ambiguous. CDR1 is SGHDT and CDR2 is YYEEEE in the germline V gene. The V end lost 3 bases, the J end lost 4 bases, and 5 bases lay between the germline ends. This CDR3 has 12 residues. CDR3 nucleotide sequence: TGTGCCAGCAGCTCCCAAGGAAACACCATATATTTT. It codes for CASSSQGNTIYF.

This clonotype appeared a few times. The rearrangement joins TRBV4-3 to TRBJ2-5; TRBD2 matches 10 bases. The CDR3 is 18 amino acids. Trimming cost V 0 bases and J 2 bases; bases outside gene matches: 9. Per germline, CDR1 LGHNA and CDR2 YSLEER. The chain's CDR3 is CASSQDRKLAGIQETQYF. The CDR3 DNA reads TGCGCCAGCAGCCAAGATAGGAAACTAGCGGGAATACAAGAGACCCAGTACTTC.

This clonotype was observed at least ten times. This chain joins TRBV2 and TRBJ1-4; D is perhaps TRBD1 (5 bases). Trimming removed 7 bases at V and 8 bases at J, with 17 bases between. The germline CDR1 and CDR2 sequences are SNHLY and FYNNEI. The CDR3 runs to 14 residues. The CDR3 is CASILSTPGEKLFF. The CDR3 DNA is TGTGCCAGCATCCTTTCGACCCCAGGGGAAAAACTGTTTTTT.

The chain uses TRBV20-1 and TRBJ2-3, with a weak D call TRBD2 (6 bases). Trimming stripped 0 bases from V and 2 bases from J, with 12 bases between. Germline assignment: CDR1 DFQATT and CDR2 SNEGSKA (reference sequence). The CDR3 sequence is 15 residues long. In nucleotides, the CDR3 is TGCAGTGCTAGAGATTCCGGGGGTCTCACAGATACGCAGTATTTT. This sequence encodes CSARDSGGLTDTQYF.

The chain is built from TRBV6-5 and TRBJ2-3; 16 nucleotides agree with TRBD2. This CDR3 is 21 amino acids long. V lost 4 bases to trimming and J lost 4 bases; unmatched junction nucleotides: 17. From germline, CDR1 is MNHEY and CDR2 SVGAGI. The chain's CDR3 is CASSSPRGLAGGRWSSDTQYF. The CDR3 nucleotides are TGTGCCAGCAGTTCCCCCCGGGGACTAGCGGGGGGGCGCTGGTCATCAGATACGCAGTATTTT.

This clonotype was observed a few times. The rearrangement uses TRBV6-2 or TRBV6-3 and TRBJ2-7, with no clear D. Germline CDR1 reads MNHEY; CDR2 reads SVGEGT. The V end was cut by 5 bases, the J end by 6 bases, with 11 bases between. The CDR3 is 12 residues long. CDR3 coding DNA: TGTGCCAGCAGTACACCCCCCCGCGAGCAGTACTTC. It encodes CASSTPPREQYF.

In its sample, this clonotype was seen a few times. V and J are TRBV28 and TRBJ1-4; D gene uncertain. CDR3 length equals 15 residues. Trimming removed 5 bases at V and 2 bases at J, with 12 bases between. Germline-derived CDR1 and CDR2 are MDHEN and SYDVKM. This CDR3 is CASSNGGDTNEKLFF. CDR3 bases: TGTGCCAGCAGTAACGGAGGAGACACTAATGAAAAACTGTTTTTT.

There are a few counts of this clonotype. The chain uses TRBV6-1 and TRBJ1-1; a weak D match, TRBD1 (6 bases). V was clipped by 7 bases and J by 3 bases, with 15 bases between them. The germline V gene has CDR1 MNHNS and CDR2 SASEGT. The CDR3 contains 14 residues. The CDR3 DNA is TGTGCCAGCACGCTTGGGGGGGCGGACACTGAAGCTTTCTTT. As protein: CASTLGGADTEAFF.

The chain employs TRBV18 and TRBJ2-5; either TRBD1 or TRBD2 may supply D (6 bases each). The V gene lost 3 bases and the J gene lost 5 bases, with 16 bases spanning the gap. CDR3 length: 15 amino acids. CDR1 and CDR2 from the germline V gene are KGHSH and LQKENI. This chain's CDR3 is CASSPRDTDLETQYF. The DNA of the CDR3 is TGTGCCAGCTCACCGCGGGACACTGACTTGGAGACCCAGTACTTC.

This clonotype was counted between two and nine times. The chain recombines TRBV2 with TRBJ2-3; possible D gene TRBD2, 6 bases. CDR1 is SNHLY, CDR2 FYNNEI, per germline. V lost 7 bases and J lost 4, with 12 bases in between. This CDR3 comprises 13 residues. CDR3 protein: CASNKDYPDTQYF. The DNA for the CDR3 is TGTGCCAGCAACAAGGACTACCCAGATACGCAGTATTTT.

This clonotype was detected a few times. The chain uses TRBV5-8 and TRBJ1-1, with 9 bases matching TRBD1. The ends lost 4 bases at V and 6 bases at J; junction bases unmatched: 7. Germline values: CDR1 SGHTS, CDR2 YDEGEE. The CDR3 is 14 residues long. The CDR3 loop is CASSKRDRDPEAFF. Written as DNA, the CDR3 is TGTGCCAGCAGCAAACGGGACAGGGACCCTGAAGCTTTCTTT.